This is a list of T cell receptor beta chains from one sample in a study of cytomegalovirus exposure and HLA in healthy donors. Profiling relied on immunoSEQ multiplex PCR, and the TCRdb table lists in-frame clones only, not all of them. Of 120,000 to 150,000 clones detected, 78% appear once; the ten largest clones hold 2.5% to 3%. Sequencing was done on a sample of PBMCs. The receptors shown here come from a male donor in good health and CMV-seronegative. Each CDR3 is given with its conserved first and last residue. The order of the fields is D gene, J gene, V gene, clone size, CDR3 protein, CDR3 DNA. D genes are given only for firm matches. The size of a clone is reported for some rows only, either as once, few or many, or as a class for expanded clones.

d_call: -
j_call: TRBJ2-1
v_call: TRBV2
clone_size: -
cdr3_aa: CASSELDLSYNEQFF
cdr3_nt: TGTGCCAGCAGTGAACTGGACTTGTCCTACAATGAGCAGTTCTTC

d_call: -
j_call: TRBJ1-1
v_call: TRBV7-8
clone_size: -
cdr3_aa: CASKKSDLNTEAFF
cdr3_nt: TGTGCCAGCAAGAAAAGCGACCTGAACACTGAAGCTTTCTTT

d_call: -
j_call: TRBJ1-2
v_call: TRBV2
clone_size: -
cdr3_aa: CAREENRARGYTF
cdr3_nt: TGTGCCAGGGAGGAAAACAGGGCACGGGGCTACACCTTC

d_call: TRBD2
j_call: TRBJ2-7
v_call: TRBV29-1
clone_size: -
cdr3_aa: CSVGSGGVEQYF
cdr3_nt: TGCAGCGTTGGTAGTGGGGGGGTCGAGCAGTACTTC

d_call: TRBD1
j_call: TRBJ2-6
v_call: TRBV5-4
clone_size: once
cdr3_aa: CASSRPGQWNSGANVLTF
cdr3_nt: TGTGCCAGCAGCAGGCCGGGACAGTGGAACTCTGGGGCCAACGTCCTGACTTTC

d_call: TRBD1
j_call: TRBJ1-4
v_call: TRBV12-5
clone_size: once
cdr3_aa: CASGLGGTANEKLFF
cdr3_nt: TGTGCTAGTGGTTTGGGCGGGACAGCTAATGAAAAACTGTTTTTT

d_call: -
j_call: TRBJ2-1
v_call: TRBV7-6
clone_size: -
cdr3_aa: CASSGTYRGGGQSEQFF
cdr3_nt: TGTGCCAGCAGCGGAACGTATAGAGGGGGGGGGCAGAGTGAGCAGTTCTTC

d_call: TRBD2
j_call: TRBJ2-1
v_call: TRBV29-1
clone_size: -
cdr3_aa: CSARRGLGGIREQFF
cdr3_nt: TGCAGCGCCCGGCGGGGACTAGGGGGTATCCGTGAGCAGTTCTTC

d_call: -
j_call: TRBJ2-1
v_call: TRBV30
clone_size: -
cdr3_aa: CASLGPTSINEQFF
cdr3_nt: TGTGCCTCCCTTGGCCCCACTAGTATCAATGAGCAGTTCTTC

d_call: -
j_call: TRBJ1-2
v_call: TRBV6-5
clone_size: few
cdr3_aa: CASSYDADQGYGYTF
cdr3_nt: TGTGCCAGCAGTTACGATGCCGATCAGGGCTATGGCTACACCTTC

d_call: TRBD1
j_call: TRBJ1-5
v_call: TRBV19
clone_size: once
cdr3_aa: CASSTWTGASNQPQHF
cdr3_nt: TGTGCCAGTAGTACCTGGACAGGGGCTAGCAATCAGCCCCAGCATTTT

d_call: -
j_call: TRBJ1-2
v_call: TRBV9
clone_size: -
cdr3_aa: CASSVRQGRYGYTF
cdr3_nt: TGTGCCAGCAGCGTAAGGCAGGGGCGCTATGGCTACACCTTC

d_call: TRBD2
j_call: TRBJ2-2
v_call: TRBV5-6
clone_size: -
cdr3_aa: CASSGTSGRRTGELFF
cdr3_nt: TGTGCCAGCAGCGGCACTAGCGGGAGAAGAACCGGGGAGCTGTTTTTT

d_call: -
j_call: TRBJ1-1
v_call: TRBV19
clone_size: -
cdr3_aa: CASSIDRGLNTEAFF
cdr3_nt: TGTGCCAGTAGTATAGACCGGGGTTTGAACACTGAAGCTTTCTTT

d_call: TRBD1
j_call: TRBJ1-5
v_call: TRBV6-6
clone_size: -
cdr3_aa: CASSYGSGGYQPQHF
cdr3_nt: TGTGCCAGCAGTTACGGGTCAGGGGGCTATCAGCCCCAGCATTTT

d_call: -
j_call: TRBJ2-5
v_call: TRBV27
clone_size: -
cdr3_aa: CASSLGVGPIRGTQYF
cdr3_nt: TGTGCCAGCAGTTTAGGAGTCGGGCCCATAAGGGGGACCCAGTACTTC

d_call: -
j_call: TRBJ1-2
v_call: TRBV18
clone_size: -
cdr3_aa: CASSPPGIGPRYTF
cdr3_nt: TGTGCCAGCTCACCCCCTGGAATTGGGCCCCGCTACACCTTC

d_call: -
j_call: TRBJ1-6
v_call: TRBV4-3
clone_size: -
cdr3_aa: CASSQDEGGDNSPLHF
cdr3_nt: TGCGCCAGCAGCCAAGATGAGGGGGGGGATAATTCACCCCTCCACTTT

d_call: -
j_call: TRBJ1-1
v_call: TRBV5-1
clone_size: -
cdr3_aa: CASSATPDTEAFF
cdr3_nt: TGCGCCAGCAGCGCCACACCTGACACTGAAGCTTTCTTT

d_call: -
j_call: TRBJ1-1
v_call: TRBV6-4
clone_size: -
cdr3_aa: CASSSTGNTEAFF
cdr3_nt: TGTGCCAGCAGTAGTACAGGGAACACTGAAGCTTTCTTT

d_call: TRBD2
j_call: TRBJ2-2
v_call: TRBV7-9
clone_size: -
cdr3_aa: CASSMGLAGASGELFF
cdr3_nt: TGTGCCAGCAGCATGGGACTAGCGGGAGCATCCGGGGAGCTGTTTTTT

d_call: TRBD1
j_call: TRBJ1-1
v_call: TRBV6-5
clone_size: -
cdr3_aa: CASSYVGTGMAFF
cdr3_nt: TGTGCCAGCAGTTACGTTGGGACAGGGATGGCTTTCTTT

d_call: TRBD2
j_call: TRBJ2-3
v_call: TRBV9
clone_size: once
cdr3_aa: CASGAGVSTDTQYF
cdr3_nt: TGTGCCAGCGGAGCGGGGGTTAGCACAGATACGCAGTATTTT

d_call: TRBD2
j_call: TRBJ2-1
v_call: TRBV27
clone_size: -
cdr3_aa: CASSFAGDGEQFF
cdr3_nt: TGTGCCAGCAGTTTTGCGGGAGATGGTGAGCAGTTCTTC

d_call: TRBD2
j_call: TRBJ2-3
v_call: TRBV6-4
clone_size: -
cdr3_aa: CASSETSGSSTDTQYF
cdr3_nt: TGTGCCAGCAGTGAGACTAGCGGTTCTAGCACAGATACGCAGTATTTT

d_call: -
j_call: TRBJ2-7
v_call: TRBV6-6
clone_size: -
cdr3_aa: CASSYDPGQAYEQYF
cdr3_nt: TGTGCCAGCAGTTACGACCCGGGACAAGCCTACGAGCAGTACTTC

d_call: -
j_call: TRBJ1-1
v_call: TRBV30
clone_size: -
cdr3_aa: CASRAGGINTEAFF
cdr3_nt: TGTGCCTCCCGAGCGGGGGGGATCAACACTGAAGCTTTCTTT

d_call: -
j_call: TRBJ2-3
v_call: TRBV4-1
clone_size: -
cdr3_aa: CASSEQGVSTDTQYF
cdr3_nt: TGCGCCAGCAGCGAACAGGGTGTGAGCACAGATACGCAGTATTTT

d_call: -
j_call: TRBJ1-2
v_call: TRBV7-2
clone_size: -
cdr3_aa: CASSPRLAGAWYGYTF
cdr3_nt: TGTGCCAGCAGCCCCAGACTGGCAGGGGCATGGTATGGCTACACCTTC